The clone carrying this TCR beta chain was counted only a few times. This specimen belongs to a study of blood T cell repertoires in COVID-19. Repertoires were generated with immunoSEQ multiplex PCR, while TCRdb's copy carries only in-frame clones and drops some. The sample carries about 98,000 clones, approximately 82% recorded once. Trimming at V came to 2 bases and at J to 6 bases, leaving 5 bases not matched to a gene. The germline gives CDR1 ENHRY, CDR2 SYGVKD. The CDR3 spans 14 residues. This receptor was taken from a man between 65 and 80 years old with active or convalescent COVID-19. The chain carries TRBV10-3 and TRBJ1-2; 8 nucleotides match TRBD1. Sequencing input: peripheral blood. The CDR3 is CAISETGDRNGYTF. The CDR3 nucleotides read TGTGCCATCAGTGAGACTGGGGACAGGAATGGCTACACCTTC.